In this sample, the clone carrying this T cell receptor beta chain turned up many times. The antigen remains undetermined. The germline CDR1 and CDR2 sequences are SEHNR and FQNEAQ (reference sequence). The CDR3 is 14 amino acids. With 7 bases removed from V and 0 bases from J, the gap between germline ends came to 13 bases. The data derive from a study of regulatory T cells in long-lasting Graves disease. Time point of the sample: newly diagnosed GD, antithyroid drugs for less than 3 months. The TCR library was made from RNA that had been extracted from PBMCs in TRIzol. Points from the study as a whole: Favored usage of TRBV28, TRBJ1-2 and TRBJ2-5 was recorded in persistent disease.

The authors built TCR beta libraries using iRepertoire HTBI primers and Arm-PCR of CDR3 regions. TCRdb analysed the multiplex PCR reads with MiXCR anew, one entry per CDR3 protein. Among 450,000 to 600,000 distinct CDR3 sequences listed, less than 15% were seen once. These data also featured in a second study, about T cells in Graves' hyperthyroidism and ophthalmopathy. That work contributes: Primed by the HTBI set, a first-round RT-PCR was run on the TCR CDR3.

The origin of this receptor is a man aged 30-40 years with Graves disease. This sequence joins TRBV7-9 and TRBJ2-7; the D gene is possibly TRBD1 (5 bases). This sample comprised peripheral blood mononuclear cells (PBMCs), obtained at new diagnosis, from a patient treated with antithyroid drugs. CDR3 coding DNA: TGTGCCAGCAACCCCTCAGGGCCCTCCTACGAGCAGTACTTC. As protein: CASNPSGPSYEQYF.